The present T cell receptor (beta chain) was sequenced within a study of shared clonotypes between healthy human individuals. The study enrolled healthy HIV-negative adults without recent acute infections or vaccinations as donors. The study used approximately 92 million PBMCs per unsorted sample for genomic DNA. With regard to this clone: Its cognate antigen is unknown.

Replicate PCRs were loaded with around 280 ng DNA from unsorted PBMC, about 29,000 T cell genomes. Sequencing was performed with immunoSEQ multiplex PCR; in TCRdb, only in-frame clones are kept and a portion is missing. The sample consists of some 530,000 clones, roughly 80% of them appearing once. General study findings and limits: Represented diversity, genetic and exposure-history alike, was limited by few donors.

The CDR3 length is 16 residues. Germline values: CDR1 SGHTA, CDR2 FQGNSA. Trimming at V came to 2 bases and at J to 10 bases, leaving 13 bases not matched to a gene. The chain combines TRBV7-2 with TRBJ1-4, with 7 bases identical to TRBD1. Sequenced: PBMCs. This clonotype was sampled from a middle-aged woman in good health. Some clones in this sample may be carry-over from other donors' samples. This CDR3 reads CASSLSYSGGVVKLFF. Written as DNA, the CDR3 is TGTGCCAGCAGCTTAAGCTATTCAGGGGGGGTGGTAAAACTGTTTTTT.